One and the same sample provided the 9 T cell receptor beta chains below, sequenced in a study of CD8+ T cells in alopecia areata. Treatment denoted: oral pan-JAK inhibitor, 5-10 mg twice daily. It was cDNA, reverse transcribed from extracted RNA, that served as the sequencing template. The method was immunoSEQ multiplex PCR; TCRdb's version includes in-frame clones alone and lacks a portion of them. The data contain around 290,000 clones, nearly 60% of them singletons. Sequencing used CD4+ T cells sorted from blood, obtained at week 24, from a patient treated with tofacitinib. These receptor sequences come from a human donor with alopecia areata.

This clone was picked up a small number of times. CDR3 nucleotide sequence: TGTGCCAGCAGCCAAGACGGTAGCGGGATTAGTACGCAGTATTTT. Its translation is CASSQDGSGISTQYF. This chain uses TRBV4-2 with TRBJ2-3; 8 positions match TRBD2. In germline, CDR1 is LGHNA, CDR2 YNFKEQ. Unmatched junction bases numbered 7, after V lost 0 bases and J lost 8 bases. The CDR3 totals 15 residues.

This rearrangement joins TRBV2 to TRBJ2-5, with 12 nucleotides matching TRBD2. Germline CDR1 SNHLY, CDR2 FYNNEI. The J segment lost 4 bases and the V segment lost 11 bases, leaving 5 bases of the junction unmatched. The CDR3 extends over 13 amino acids. CDR3 nucleotides: TGTGCCGGGTCTAGCGGGGGGGCAGAGACCCAGTACTTC. Its protein product is CAGSSGGAETQYF.

The J gene is TRBJ2-3, the V gene TRBV13; D gene uncertain. CDR1 is PRHDT, CDR2 FYEKMQ, per germline (reference sequence). V was trimmed by 2 bases and J by 6 bases, leaving 9 bases between them. The CDR3 runs 13 residues. The CDR3 loop is CASSLRPLDTQYF. The CDR3 DNA reads as TGTGCCAGCAGCTTAAGACCGCTCGATACGCAGTATTTT.

The chain recombines TRBV29-1 with TRBJ1-1; maybe TRBD1 (6 bases). From germline, CDR1 is SQVTM and CDR2 ANQGSEA. This CDR3 comprises 13 residues. The CDR3 is CIPVGRETGPAFF. In nucleotides, the CDR3 is TGCATCCCTGTAGGGCGGGAGACAGGCCCGGCTTTCTTT. Complete variable domain (other parts from reference TRBV29-1 and TRBJ1-1): SAVISQKPSRDICQRGTSLTIQCQVDSQVTMMFWYRQQPGQSLTLIATANQGSEATYESGFVIDKFPISRPNLTFSTLTVSNMSPEDSSIYLCIPVGRETGPAFFGQGTRLTVV.

The CDR3 spells CASSELPTSIGYNEQFF. The CDR3 DNA reads TGTGCCAGCAGTGAACTACCCACTAGCATAGGGTACAATGAGCAGTTCTTC. This chain uses TRBV2 with TRBJ2-1; maybe TRBD2 (6 bases). The germline V gene encodes CDR1 SNHLY and CDR2 FYNNEI. The CDR3 is 17 amino acids. The V end was cut by 2 bases, the J end by 4 bases, with 18 bases between.

The chain couples TRBV20-1 to TRBJ2-5; no definite D call. The V and J ends lost 4 bases and 1 base respectively, with 4 bases between them. Germline V gene data show CDR1 as DFQATT and CDR2 as SNEGSKA (reference sequence). The CDR3 covers 11 residues. Here the CDR3 reads CSATIQETQYF. CDR3 in DNA: TGCAGTGCTACAATCCAAGAGACCCAGTACTTC.

CDR3 coding DNA: TGTGCCAGCAGTTCACCCCGAGGCCCATTAAACGAGCAGTACTTC. Translated: CASSSPRGPLNEQYF. The chain combines TRBV27 with TRBJ2-7; D call uncertain. CDR1 MNHEY and CDR2 SMNVEV come from the germline V gene (reference sequence). The length of the CDR3 is 15 residues. The V gene lost 4 bases and the J gene lost 5 bases, with 18 bases spanning the gap.

This clone came up a few times. Other nucleotide sequences from this sample produce the same CDR3. The V gene is TRBV20-1, the J gene TRBJ2-5, with D unclear. The germline V and J ends were trimmed by 3 bases and 3 bases, with 5 bases remaining between them. Germline-derived CDR1 and CDR2 are DFQATT and SNEGSKA (reference sequence). CDR3 size: 11 residues. The CDR3 sequence is CSASGEETQYF. The CDR3 DNA reads TGCAGTGCTAGCGGCGAAGAGACCCAGTACTTC.

V is TRBV9 and J is TRBJ1-2, with D perhaps matching TRBD1 (5 bases). This CDR3 has 13 amino acids. The germline V gene has CDR1 SGDLS and CDR2 YYNGEE. V was cut by 4 bases and J by 3 bases, with 10 bases left in between. In DNA form, the CDR3 reads TGTGCCAGCAGCCCCCCAGGGCACTATGGCTACACCTTC. Protein sequence: CASSPPGHYGYTF.